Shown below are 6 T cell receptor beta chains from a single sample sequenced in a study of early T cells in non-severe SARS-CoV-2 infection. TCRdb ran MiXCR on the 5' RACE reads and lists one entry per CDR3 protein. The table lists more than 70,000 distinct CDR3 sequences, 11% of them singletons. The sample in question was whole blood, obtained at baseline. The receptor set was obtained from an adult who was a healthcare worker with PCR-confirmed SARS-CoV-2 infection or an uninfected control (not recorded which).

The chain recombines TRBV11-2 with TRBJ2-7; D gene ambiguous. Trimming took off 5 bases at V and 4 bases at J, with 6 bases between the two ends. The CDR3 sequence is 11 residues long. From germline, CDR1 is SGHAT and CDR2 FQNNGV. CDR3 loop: CASSTTYEQYF. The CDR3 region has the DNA TGTGCCAGCAGCACCACTTACGAGCAGTACTTC.

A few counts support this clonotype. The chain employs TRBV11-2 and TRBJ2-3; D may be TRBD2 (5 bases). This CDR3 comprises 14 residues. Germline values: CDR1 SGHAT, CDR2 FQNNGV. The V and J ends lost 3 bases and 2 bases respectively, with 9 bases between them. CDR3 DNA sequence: TGTGCCAGCAGCTTGGACTCTTACACAGATACGCAGTATTTT. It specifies CASSLDSYTDTQYF.

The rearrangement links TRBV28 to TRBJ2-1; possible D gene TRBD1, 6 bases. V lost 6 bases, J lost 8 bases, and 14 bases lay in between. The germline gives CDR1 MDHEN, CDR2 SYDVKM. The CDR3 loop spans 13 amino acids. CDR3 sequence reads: CASSRGIGYEQFF. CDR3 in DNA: TGTGCCAGCAGCAGGGGAATTGGCTATGAGCAGTTCTTC.

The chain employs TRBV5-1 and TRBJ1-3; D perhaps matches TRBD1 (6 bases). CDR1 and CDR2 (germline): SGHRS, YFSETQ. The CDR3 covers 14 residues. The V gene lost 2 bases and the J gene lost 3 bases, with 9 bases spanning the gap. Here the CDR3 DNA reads TGCGCCAGCAGCTTTGGACAGATTGGAAACACCATATATTTT. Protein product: CASSFGQIGNTIYF.

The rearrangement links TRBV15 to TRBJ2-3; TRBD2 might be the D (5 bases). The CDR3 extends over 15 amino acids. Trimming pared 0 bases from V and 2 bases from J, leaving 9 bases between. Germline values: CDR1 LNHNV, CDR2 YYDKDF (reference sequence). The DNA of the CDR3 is TGTGCCACCAGCAGAGAAGGCCGGGACACAGATACGCAGTATTTT. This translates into CATSREGRDTDTQYF.

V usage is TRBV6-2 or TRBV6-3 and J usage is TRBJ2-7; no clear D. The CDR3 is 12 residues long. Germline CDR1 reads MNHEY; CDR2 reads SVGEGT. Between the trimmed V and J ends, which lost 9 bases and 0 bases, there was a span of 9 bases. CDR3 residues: CASGDSSYEQYF. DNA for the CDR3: TGTGCCAGTGGGGATAGCTCCTACGAGCAGTACTTC.